This T cell receptor beta chain was recorded in a study of T cells in localized non-small cell lung cancer. For this clone: Its specificity is unknown.

CDR1 is MGHDK, CDR2 SYGVNS, per germline. V was trimmed by 1 base and J by 7 bases, leaving 8 bases between them. The CDR3 sequence is 12 residues long. Whole-study findings and limits: Appearance in adjacent lung was seen for a median around 60 of the top 100 tumor clones. The highest T cell clonality was in uninvolved adjacent lung, above tumor. Density of T cells in blood, when higher, went with longer overall survival.

Produced via immunoSEQ multiplex PCR; TCRdb's table is partial and in-frame only. The sample comprises nearly 25,000 clones, around 87% of which are singletons, and 5.8% rests with the top ten. The clonotype was recovered from a male donor older than 55 with stage II squamous cell lung carcinoma. The chain has TRBV25-1 and TRBJ2-7; a possible D gene is TRBD2 (6 bases). The sequences come from peripheral blood, collected before any cancer treatment. The DNA for the CDR3 is TGTGCCAGCAGTGAATTGGGGGGAGAGCAGTACTTC. This gives the protein CASSELGGEQYF.